The next 24 T cell receptor beta chains were all read from a single sample in a study of spatial heterogeneity in lung cancer. TCRdb itself ran the 5' RACE reads through MiXCR, one entry per CDR3 protein. The sample lists 60,000 to 90,000 distinct CDR3 sequences, 10% to 15% occurring once. Time point described: sample taken at primary tumor resection. Frozen PBMC, nontumor lung or tumor provided whole RNA, which was sequenced unsorted. The material sequenced was PBMCs, taken at surgery. The receptors were gathered from a male donor with early-stage non-small cell lung cancer.

This clonotype has a single count. A much bigger clone sits one base away, suggesting this may be a read error. The V gene is TRBV5-6, the J gene TRBJ2-3; D may match TRBD1 or TRBD2 (5 bases each). This CDR3 comprises 13 residues. Trimming cost V 4 bases and J 6 bases, with 12 bases left between them. CDR1 SGHDT and CDR2 YYEEEE come from the germline V gene. In DNA form, the CDR3 reads TGTGCCAGCAGCCCACGGGGCCAGGATACGCAGTATTTT. This gives the protein CASSPRGQDTQYF.

This chain uses TRBV6-2 or TRBV6-3 with TRBJ2-7, with 10 bases that match TRBD2. The CDR3 extends over 13 amino acids. Germline V gene sequence: CDR1 MNHEY, CDR2 SVGEGT. Germline trimming cut 2 bases from V and 7 bases from J; bases unmatched to any gene: 2. Here the CDR3 DNA reads TGTGCCAGCAGTTACGAGGGACTAGCGGAGCAGTACTTC. This translates into CASSYEGLAEQYF.

CDR3 amino acids: CASSLGFQGEKLFF. CDR3 bases: TGTGCCAGCAGTTTAGGTTTCCAGGGTGAAAAACTGTTTTTT. The rearrangement joins TRBV12-3 or TRBV12-4 to TRBJ1-4; perhaps TRBD1 as D (5 bases). There are 14 residues in the CDR3. Deletions cut 1 base from V and 7 bases from J, with 10 bases between.

This sequence joins TRBV3-1 and TRBJ2-2, with TRBD2 identical over 11 bases. Looked up from germline, CDR1 is LGHDT and CDR2 is YNNKEL (reference sequence). The length of the CDR3 is 17 residues. V lost 2 bases, J lost 2 bases, and 4 bases stayed unmatched. This CDR3 is CASSQSGLAGNTGELFF. CDR3 nucleotide sequence: TGTGCCAGCAGCCAAAGTGGACTAGCGGGCAACACCGGGGAGCTGTTTTTT.

The chain recombines TRBV9 with TRBJ1-4, with D uncertain. Trimming left V 0 bases short and J 4 bases short, with 10 bases between. The CDR3 consists of 15 residues. The germline V gene has CDR1 SGDLS and CDR2 YYNGEE. CDR3 bases: TGTGCCAGCAGCGTAGGTTCACAGTTTAATGAAAAACTGTTTTTT. It specifies CASSVGSQFNEKLFF.

Worth noting for this clonotype: This may arise from a read error, as a much more abundant clone is one base away. In this CDR3 the conserved last residue, phenylalanine or tryptophan, is missing, so a read error is likely. J is TRBJ2-3 and V is TRBV15, with D tentatively TRBD1 (6 bases). CDR3 length: 17 residues. From germline, CDR1 is LNHNV and CDR2 YYDKDF (reference sequence). Trimming left V 3 bases short and J 1 base short, with 17 bases between. This chain's CDR3 is CATSRTSGALGTDTQYS. The CDR3 DNA reads as TGTGCCACCAGCAGGACCTCAGGGGCGTTAGGCACAGATACGCAGTATTCT.

The chain joins TRBV29-1 to TRBJ2-7; D gene ambiguous. The CDR3 is 15 residues long. Germline V CDR1 and CDR2: SQVTM, ANQGSEA. The V end was cut by 4 bases, the J end by 2 bases, with 18 bases between. The CDR3 loop reads CSVVPEIPTAYEQYF. In DNA, the CDR3 is TGCAGCGTTGTGCCGGAGATACCAACGGCCTACGAGCAGTACTTC.

Ten or more counts support this clonotype. The V gene is TRBV10-3, the J gene TRBJ1-3, with D tentatively TRBD1 (5 bases). V was pared by 10 bases and J by 4 bases, with 14 bases between. Germline CDR1 is ENHRY and CDR2 is SYGVKD. The CDR3 runs to 13 residues. For the CDR3, the DNA is TGTGCCACTCGTGACAGTTCCGGAAACACCATATATTTT. Amino acids: CATRDSSGNTIYF.

The chain couples TRBV12-3 or TRBV12-4 to TRBJ2-7; D uncertain. Trimming left V 3 bases short and J 2 bases short, with 11 bases between. CDR3 length equals 14 residues. The CDR3 reads CASSFSEKTYEQYF. The CDR3 DNA is TGTGCCAGCAGTTTCAGCGAGAAGACCTACGAGCAGTACTTC.

This clonotype was detected ten times or more. The chain links TRBV4-1 to TRBJ1-5; the D is unclear. V was pared by 4 bases and J by 7 bases, with 17 bases between. The CDR3 is 15 amino acids. In germline, CDR1 is MGHRA, CDR2 YSYEKL. CDR3 loop: CASSPTRLGKQPQHF. CDR3 DNA: TGCGCCAGCAGCCCCACCCGATTGGGAAAACAGCCCCAGCATTTT.

CDR3 nucleotides: TGCAGCGCCGTGTCAGGTCTCTTGGAAACTTTCTTT. Translated, it gives CSAVSGLLETFF. J is TRBJ1-1 and V is TRBV29-1; no clear D gene. The CDR3 is 12 residues long. Germline assignment: CDR1 SQVTM and CDR2 ANQGSEA. Trimming took off 7 bases at V and 12 bases at J, with 21 bases between the two ends.

This clonotype has ten or more counts. The rearrangement links TRBV7-8 to TRBJ1-1; maybe TRBD1 (6 bases). Germline assignment: CDR1 SGHVS and CDR2 FQNEAQ. The CDR3 is 13 residues long. V was trimmed by 6 bases and J by 4 bases, leaving 12 bases between them. Here the CDR3 reads CASRGDTPTEAFF. DNA of the CDR3: TGTGCCAGCAGGGGGGACACTCCCACTGAAGCTTTCTTT. Together with reference TRBV7-8 and TRBJ1-1, the CDR3 gives the full variable domain: GAGVSQSPRYKVAKRGQDVALRCDPISGHVSLFWYQQALGQGPEFLTYFQNEAQLDKSGLPSDRFFAERPEGSVSTLKIQRTQQEDSAVYLCASRGDTPTEAFFGQGTRLTVV.

V gene TRBV7-2 combines with J gene TRBJ1-6; 8 bases match TRBD1. V lost 1 base and J lost 7; bases outside the gene matches: 6. Germline values: CDR1 SGHTA, CDR2 FQGNSA. CDR3 length: 16 amino acids. CDR3 amino acids: CASSLVWTGTNSPLHF. CDR3 bases: TGTGCCAGCAGCTTAGTATGGACAGGGACCAATTCACCCCTCCACTTT. Drawing the rest from reference TRBV7-2 and TRBJ1-6, the complete variable domain is GAGVSQSPSNKVTEKGKDVELRCDPISGHTALYWYRQSLGQGLEFLIYFQGNSAPDKSGLPSDRFSAERTGGSVSTLTIQRTQQEDSAVYLCASSLVWTGTNSPLHFGNGTRLTVT.

This clonotype was detected only a few times. V is TRBV30 and J is TRBJ1-1; D not certain. The CDR3 runs 15 residues. Per germline, CDR1 GTSNPN and CDR2 SVGIG (reference sequence). Between the trimmed V and J ends, which lost 6 bases and 1 base, there was a span of 18 bases. The CDR3 DNA is TGTGCCTGCCGGACTTTACGCGAGGGGAACACTGAAGCTTTCTTT. Amino acid sequence: CACRTLREGNTEAFF.

V usage is TRBV28 and J usage is TRBJ1-1; a possible D gene is TRBD1 (6 bases). CDR3 size: 15 residues. V lost 6 bases to trimming and J lost 3 bases, with 17 bases between them. The germline CDR1 and CDR2 sequences are MDHEN and SYDVKM. The CDR3: CASRPDQGKDTEAFF. The CDR3 DNA reads as TGTGCCAGCAGGCCTGATCAGGGGAAGGACACTGAAGCTTTCTTT.

This clonotype has just a few counts. This chain links TRBV4-3 with TRBJ2-2; the D call may be TRBD1 or TRBD2 (5 bases each). This CDR3 has 13 residues. V was clipped by 4 bases and J by 6 bases, with 9 bases between them. Germline-derived CDR1 and CDR2 are LGHNA and YSLEER. Written as DNA, the CDR3 is TGCGCCAGCAGCCTACTGGGGGCCGGGGAGCTGTTTTTT. Its protein product is CASSLLGAGELFF.

The rearrangement joins TRBV6-5 to TRBJ1-1; TRBD1 might be the D (5 bases). Trimming stripped 7 bases from V and 1 base from J, with 13 bases between. This CDR3 spans 14 amino acids. The V gene's germline CDR1 is MNHEY and CDR2 SVGAGI. CDR3 sequence reads: CASKRDAPNTEAFF. CDR3 DNA: TGTGCCAGCAAGCGGGACGCACCGAACACTGAAGCTTTCTTT.

This clonotype was observed a handful of times. The chain has TRBV18 and TRBJ1-1; weak D call: TRBD1 (5 bases). Per the germline V gene, CDR1 is KGHSH and CDR2 is LQKENI. Deletions cut 3 bases from V and 0 bases from J, with 14 bases between. The CDR3 loop spans 16 amino acids. This CDR3 is CASSPLGTAMNTEAFF. CDR3 sequence (DNA): TGTGCCAGCTCACCTCTCGGGACGGCGATGAACACTGAAGCTTTCTTT.

This clonotype was observed many times. The chain uses TRBV19 and TRBJ2-3; unclear D gene. The CDR3 is made up of 15 amino acids. Germline V gene data show CDR1 as LNHDA and CDR2 as SQIVND (reference sequence). V was clipped by 4 bases and J by 3 bases, with 14 bases between them. CDR3 region: CASSTPRAMTDTQYF. The CDR3 bases are TGTGCCAGTAGTACCCCCCGGGCCATGACAGATACGCAGTATTTT.

This clonotype showed up many times. The J gene is TRBJ2-7, the V gene TRBV14; 7 nucleotides agree with TRBD1. V trimming: 4 bases; J trimming: 1 base; junction bases outside the gene matches: 7. The CDR3 length is 15 residues. CDR1 is SGHDN and CDR2 is FVKESK in the germline V gene. CDR3 residues: CASSPPRGRSYEQYF. The CDR3 nucleotides read TGTGCCAGCAGCCCGCCGAGGGGGCGATCCTACGAGCAGTACTTC.

The CDR3 DNA reads as TGCAGCGTGCGGTTTGGCAATGAGCAGTTCTTC. Translating gives CSVRFGNEQFF. V usage is TRBV29-1 and J usage is TRBJ2-1; no clear D gene. Germline CDR1 reads SQVTM; CDR2 reads ANQGSEA. The CDR3 contains 11 residues. With 6 bases removed from V and 6 bases from J, the gap between germline ends came to 9 bases.

This clonotype was found a few times. The rearrangement uses TRBV7-9 and TRBJ1-5; D gene uncertain. The CDR3 is 16 amino acids. V was trimmed by 5 bases and J by 2 bases, leaving 16 bases between them. CDR1 is SEHNR and CDR2 is FQNEAQ in the germline V gene (reference sequence). The CDR3: CASSPQDLGGNQPQHF. Here the CDR3 DNA reads TGTGCCAGCAGCCCCCAAGACCTGGGAGGCAATCAGCCCCAGCATTTT.

The sample holds a few counts of this clonotype. The chain joins TRBV5-1 to TRBJ1-6; TRBD1 might be the D (6 bases). V lost 0 bases, J lost 9 bases, and 19 bases lay in between. There are 17 residues in the CDR3. CDR1 is SGHRS, CDR2 YFSETQ, per germline. Written as DNA, the CDR3 is TGCGCCAGCAGCTTGGAACCAGGGGACTCAAACGGTTCACCCCTCCACTTT. Translation: CASSLEPGDSNGSPLHF.

This clonotype was detected a few times. This chain connects TRBV27 to TRBJ1-1; D call uncertain. Germline values: CDR1 MNHEY, CDR2 SMNVEV (reference sequence). V lost 4 bases and J 1 base, leaving 7 bases between the germline ends. The CDR3 runs to 13 residues. This CDR3 is CASSWRENTEAFF. In DNA, the CDR3 is TGTGCCAGCAGTTGGAGGGAGAACACTGAAGCTTTCTTT.